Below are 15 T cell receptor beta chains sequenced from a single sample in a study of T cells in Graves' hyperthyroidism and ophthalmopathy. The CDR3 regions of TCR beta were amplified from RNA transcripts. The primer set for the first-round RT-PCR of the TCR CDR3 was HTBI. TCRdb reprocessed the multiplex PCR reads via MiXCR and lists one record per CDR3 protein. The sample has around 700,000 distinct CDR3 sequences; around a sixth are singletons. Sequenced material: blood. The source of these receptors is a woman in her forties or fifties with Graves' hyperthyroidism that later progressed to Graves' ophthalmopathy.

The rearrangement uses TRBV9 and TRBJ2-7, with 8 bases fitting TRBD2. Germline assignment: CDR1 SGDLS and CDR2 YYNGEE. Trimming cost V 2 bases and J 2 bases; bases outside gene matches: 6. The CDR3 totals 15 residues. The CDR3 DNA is TGTGCCAGCAGCGTCGGGGGGGGCGGGCCCTACGAGCAGTACTTC. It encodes CASSVGGGGPYEQYF.

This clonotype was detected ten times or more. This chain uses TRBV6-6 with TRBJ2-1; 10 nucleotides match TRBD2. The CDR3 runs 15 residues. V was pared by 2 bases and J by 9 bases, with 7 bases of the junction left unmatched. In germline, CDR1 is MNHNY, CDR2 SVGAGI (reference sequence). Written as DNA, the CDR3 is TGTGCCAGCAGTTACGGAGCGGGGGGGCATGGTGAGCAGTTCTTC. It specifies CASSYGAGGHGEQFF.

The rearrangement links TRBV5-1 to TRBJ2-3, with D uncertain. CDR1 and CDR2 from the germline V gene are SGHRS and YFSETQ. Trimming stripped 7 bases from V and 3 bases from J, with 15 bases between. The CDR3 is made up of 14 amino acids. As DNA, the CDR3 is TGCGCCAGCGTTATCCTTCGAGGAACAGATACGCAGTATTTT. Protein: CASVILRGTDTQYF.

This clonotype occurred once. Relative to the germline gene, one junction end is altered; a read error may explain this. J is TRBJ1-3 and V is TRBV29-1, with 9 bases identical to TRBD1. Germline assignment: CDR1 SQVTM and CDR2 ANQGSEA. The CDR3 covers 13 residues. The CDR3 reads CSATGGSRNTIYF. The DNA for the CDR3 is TGCAGCGCCACAGGGGGCTCTAGAAACACCATATATTTT.

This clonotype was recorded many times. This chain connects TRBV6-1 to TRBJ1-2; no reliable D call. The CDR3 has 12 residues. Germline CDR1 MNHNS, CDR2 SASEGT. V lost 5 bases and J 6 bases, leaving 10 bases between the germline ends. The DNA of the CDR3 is TGTGCCAGCAGTTTTTGGAGGGATGGCTACACCTTC. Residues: CASSFWRDGYTF.

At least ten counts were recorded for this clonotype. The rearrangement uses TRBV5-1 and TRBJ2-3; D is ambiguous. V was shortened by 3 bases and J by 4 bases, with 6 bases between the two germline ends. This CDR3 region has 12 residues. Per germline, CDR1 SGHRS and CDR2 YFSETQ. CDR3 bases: TGCGCCAGCAGCTCGACATCAGATACGCAGTATTTT. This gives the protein CASSSTSDTQYF.

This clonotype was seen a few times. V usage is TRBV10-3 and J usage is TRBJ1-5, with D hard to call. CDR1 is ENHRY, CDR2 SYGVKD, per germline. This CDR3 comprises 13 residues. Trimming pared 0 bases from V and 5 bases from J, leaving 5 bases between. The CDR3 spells CAISESSHQPQHF. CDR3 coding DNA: TGTGCCATCAGTGAGTCGAGTCATCAGCCCCAGCATTTT.

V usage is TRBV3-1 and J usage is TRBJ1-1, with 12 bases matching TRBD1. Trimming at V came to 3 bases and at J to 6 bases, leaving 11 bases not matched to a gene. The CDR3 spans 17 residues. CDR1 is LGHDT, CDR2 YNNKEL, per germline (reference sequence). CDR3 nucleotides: TGTGCCAGCAGCCAGCACCGGGACAGGGGGCAAGCATCTGAAGCTTTCTTT. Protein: CASSQHRDRGQASEAFF.

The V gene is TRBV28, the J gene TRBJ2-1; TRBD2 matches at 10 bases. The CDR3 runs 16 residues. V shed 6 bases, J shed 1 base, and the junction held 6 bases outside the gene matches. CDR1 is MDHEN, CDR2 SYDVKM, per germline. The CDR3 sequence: CASRYLAGASYNEQFF. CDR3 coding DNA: TGTGCCAGCAGATACCTAGCGGGGGCGTCCTACAATGAGCAGTTCTTC.

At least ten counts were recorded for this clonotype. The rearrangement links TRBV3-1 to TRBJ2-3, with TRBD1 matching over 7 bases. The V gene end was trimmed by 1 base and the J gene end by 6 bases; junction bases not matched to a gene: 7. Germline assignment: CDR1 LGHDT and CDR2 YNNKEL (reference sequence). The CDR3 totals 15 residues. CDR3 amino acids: CASSQAKGARDTQYF. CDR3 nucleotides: TGTGCCAGCAGCCAAGCCAAGGGGGCGAGGGATACGCAGTATTTT.

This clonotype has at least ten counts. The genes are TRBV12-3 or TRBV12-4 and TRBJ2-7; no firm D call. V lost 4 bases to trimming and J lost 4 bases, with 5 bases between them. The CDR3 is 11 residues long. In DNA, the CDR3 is TGTGCCAGCAGTTCGAGATACGAGCAGTACTTC. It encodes CASSSRYEQYF.

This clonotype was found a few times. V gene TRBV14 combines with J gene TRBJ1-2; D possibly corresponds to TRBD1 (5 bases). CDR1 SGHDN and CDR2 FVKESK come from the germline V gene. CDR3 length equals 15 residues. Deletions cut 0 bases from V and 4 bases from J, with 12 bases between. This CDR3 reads CASSQDLGDLYGYTF. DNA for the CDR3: TGTGCCAGCAGCCAAGATCTGGGGGACCTCTATGGCTACACCTTC. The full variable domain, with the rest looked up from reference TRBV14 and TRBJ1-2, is EAGVTQFPSHSVIEKGQTVTLRCDPISGHDNLYWYRRVMGKEIKFLLHFVKESKQDESGMPNNRFLAERTGGTYSTLKVQPAELEDSGVYFCASSQDLGDLYGYTFGSGTRLTVV.

The CDR3 region has the DNA TGTGCCAGCAGCTCCCGGACAGGGGGCTTCGCCTATGGCTACACCTTC. Protein product: CASSSRTGGFAYGYTF. The genes are TRBV7-9 and TRBJ1-2, with TRBD1 matching 11 bases. Trimming took 4 bases from V and 4 from J; bases not matched to a gene: 8. The V gene's germline CDR1 is SEHNR and CDR2 FQNEAQ (reference sequence). The CDR3 extends over 16 amino acids.

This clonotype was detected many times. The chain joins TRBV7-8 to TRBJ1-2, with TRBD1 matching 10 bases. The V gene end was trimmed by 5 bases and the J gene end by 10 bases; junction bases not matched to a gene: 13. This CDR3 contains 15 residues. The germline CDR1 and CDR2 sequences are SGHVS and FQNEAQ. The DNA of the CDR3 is TGTGCCAGCAGCAGAACCTCCGGGACAGGGGACGACTACACCTTC. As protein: CASSRTSGTGDDYTF. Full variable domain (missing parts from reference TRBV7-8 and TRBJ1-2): GAGVSQSPRYKVAKRGQDVALRCDPISGHVSLFWYQQALGQGPEFLTYFQNEAQLDKSGLPSDRFFAERPEGSVSTLKIQRTQQEDSAVYLCASSRTSGTGDDYTFGSGTRLTVV.

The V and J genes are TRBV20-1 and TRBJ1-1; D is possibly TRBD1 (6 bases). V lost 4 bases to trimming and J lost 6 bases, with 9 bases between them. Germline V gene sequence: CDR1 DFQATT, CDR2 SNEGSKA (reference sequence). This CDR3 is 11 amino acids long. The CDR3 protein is CSANGQSEAFF. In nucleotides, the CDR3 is TGCAGTGCTAATGGACAGTCTGAAGCTTTCTTT.